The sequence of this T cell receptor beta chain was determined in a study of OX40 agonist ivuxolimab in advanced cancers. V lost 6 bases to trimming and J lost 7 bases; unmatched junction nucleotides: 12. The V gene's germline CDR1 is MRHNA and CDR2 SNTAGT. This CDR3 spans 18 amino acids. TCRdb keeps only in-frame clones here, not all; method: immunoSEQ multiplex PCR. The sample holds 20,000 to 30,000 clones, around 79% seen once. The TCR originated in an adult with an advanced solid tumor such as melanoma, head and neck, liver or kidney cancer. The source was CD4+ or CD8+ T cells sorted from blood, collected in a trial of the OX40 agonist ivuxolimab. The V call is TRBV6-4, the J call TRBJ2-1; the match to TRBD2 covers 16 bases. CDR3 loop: CASSPGTSGGALRNEQFF. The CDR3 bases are TGTGCCAGCAGCCCCGGGACTAGCGGGGGGGCCTTGAGGAATGAGCAGTTCTTC.